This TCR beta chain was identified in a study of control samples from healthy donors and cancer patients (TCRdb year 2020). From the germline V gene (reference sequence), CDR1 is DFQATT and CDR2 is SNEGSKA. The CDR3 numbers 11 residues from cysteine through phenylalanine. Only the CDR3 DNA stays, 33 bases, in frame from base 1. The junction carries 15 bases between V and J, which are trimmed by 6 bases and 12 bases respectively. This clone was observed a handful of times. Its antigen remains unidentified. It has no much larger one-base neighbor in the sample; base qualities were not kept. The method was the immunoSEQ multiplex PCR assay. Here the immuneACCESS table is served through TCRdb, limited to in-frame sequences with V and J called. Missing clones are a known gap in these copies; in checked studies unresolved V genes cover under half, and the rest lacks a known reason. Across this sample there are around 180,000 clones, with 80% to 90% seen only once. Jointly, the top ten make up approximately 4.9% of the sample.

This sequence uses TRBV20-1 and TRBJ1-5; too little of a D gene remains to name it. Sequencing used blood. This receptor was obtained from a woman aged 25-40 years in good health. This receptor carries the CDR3 CSAQTGPFQHF. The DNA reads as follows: TGCAGTGCCCAAACCGGACCTTTCCAGCATTTT.